This T cell receptor (beta chain) was found in a study of T cell responses to AZD1222 COVID-19 vaccine. Broader study findings: Distributed over spike, vaccine-associated CD4 TCRs predominated at 160-218 and 743-854. Variant regions that are unmutated are reportedly the target of nearly half of spike-specific TCRs. White British donors predominated, females outnumbered males, and clonal diversity was possibly underestimated.

The junction had 15 bases not matched to a gene; V was cut back by 4 bases and J by 12 bases. The CDR3 sequence is 15 residues long. CDR1 and CDR2 from the germline V gene are LGHNA and YNFKEQ. Generated by immunoSEQ multiplex PCR, the TCRdb table keeps only in-frame clones and is missing some. The sample yields 120,000 or so clones, roughly 92% seen once. Whether given at about 4 or about 12 weeks, second doses were pooled. Remarks on this clone: The antigen remains undetermined.

The rearrangement links TRBV4-2 to TRBJ1-2; 9 nucleotides match TRBD1. The sequenced sample was peripheral blood, obtained 28 days after the second AZD1222 dose. The clonotype comes from an adult who received the AZD1222 COVID-19 vaccine. This CDR3 reads CASSPGAGQGGKDTF. The DNA of the CDR3 is TGTGCCAGCAGCCCGGGGGCGGGACAGGGAGGAAAAGACACCTTC.